A single sample is the source of the 21 T cell receptor beta chains below, sequenced in a study of T cell repertoires in cytomegalovirus infection. Their target antigens are unknown. TCRdb re-analysed the reads in MiXCR, keeping a single row per CDR3 protein. The table shows about 770,000 distinct CDR3 sequences, with 25% to 30% occurring only once. Sequencing used cultured CD8+ T cells from PBMCs, obtained from culture after CMV antigen stimulation. These receptors all stem from a human donor in good health (CMV status not recorded). Some clones in this sample may be carry-over from other donors' samples.

This clonotype was seen only once. This chain joins TRBV18 and TRBJ2-2; D is unclear. V was trimmed by 2 bases and J by 0 bases, leaving 7 bases between them. The CDR3 totals 15 residues. The V gene's germline CDR1 is KGHSH and CDR2 LQKENI. This chain's CDR3 is CASSPAAANTGELFF. CDR3 bases: TGTGCCAGCTCACCAGCCGCCGCGAACACCGGGGAGCTGTTTTTT.

Only a few counts were recorded for this clonotype. The chain combines TRBV4-3 with TRBJ1-6; D unresolved. Trimming left V 1 base short and J 0 bases short, with 10 bases between. CDR1 and CDR2 (germline): LGHNA, YSLEER. The CDR3 length is 17 residues. DNA of the CDR3: TGCGCCAGCAGCCAAGCACCCGGATTCTCCTATAATTCACCCCTCCACTTT. Its protein product is CASSQAPGFSYNSPLHF.

The chain links TRBV7-8 to TRBJ1-2, with unresolved D. Germline CDR1 and CDR2: SGHVS and FQNEAQ. Trimming left V 1 base short and J 0 bases short, with 12 bases between. The CDR3 has 16 amino acids. Here the CDR3 reads CASSLGRTIANYGYTF. CDR3 sequence (DNA): TGTGCCAGCAGCTTAGGACGGACCATAGCTAACTATGGCTACACCTTC.

This clonotype appeared a few times. The chain links TRBV19 to TRBJ2-3; 12 bases are shared with TRBD2. Germline V gene sequence: CDR1 LNHDA, CDR2 SQIVND (reference sequence). Losses at the gene ends were 5 bases for V and 2 bases for J; bases not matched to a gene: 8. This CDR3 is built from 17 residues. The CDR3 DNA is TGTGCCAGTAGTCTCTCCACTAGCGGGGGGAACACAGATACGCAGTATTTT. It is translated as CASSLSTSGGNTDTQYF.

The genes are TRBV6-8 and TRBJ2-1; unclear D gene. The CDR3 consists of 17 residues. CDR1 and CDR2 (germline): MNHGY, SAAAGT. V shed 0 bases and J shed 1 base, with 13 bases lying between them. The CDR3 region is CASSYSYLSLSYNEQFF. The CDR3 nucleotides read TGTGCCAGCAGTTACTCCTACCTTTCGCTATCCTACAATGAGCAGTTCTTC.

This chain connects TRBV19 to TRBJ2-5; 9 nucleotides align to TRBD1. Germline V CDR1 and CDR2: LNHDA, SQIVND (reference sequence). Unmatched junction bases numbered 10, after V lost 6 bases and J lost 8 bases. This CDR3 has 14 amino acids. The CDR3 coding sequence is TGTGCCAGTAGGTCCAACAGGGGGCCGGGAACCCAGTACTTC. Its translation: CASRSNRGPGTQYF.

This rearrangement joins TRBV12-5 to TRBJ1-4; tentative D call: TRBD1 (5 bases). V lost 1 base and J lost 8, with 20 bases in between. Looked up from germline, CDR1 is LGHNT and CDR2 is FRNRAP. This CDR3 has 17 residues. CDR3 in DNA: TGTGCTAGTGGTTTGGCTCCAATAGCCGGGGGAGAAGAAAAACTGTTTTTT. Its translation is CASGLAPIAGGEEKLFF.

The chain uses TRBV4-1 and TRBJ2-3; unclear D gene. Trimming shortened V by 3 bases and J by 0 bases, and 13 bases separated the two germline ends. This CDR3 contains 16 residues. From germline, CDR1 is MGHRA and CDR2 YSYEKL. Written as DNA, the CDR3 is TGCGCCAGCAGCCATCCGGAGTCAGAGAGCACAGATACGCAGTATTTT. Translation: CASSHPESESTDTQYF.

In its sample, this clonotype was seen a few times. The genes are TRBV11-2 and TRBJ2-5; D perhaps matches TRBD2 (6 bases). CDR3 length: 16 residues. V lost 5 bases and J 5 bases, leaving 21 bases between the germline ends. The V gene's germline CDR1 is SGHAT and CDR2 FQNNGV. CDR3 nucleotides: TGTGCCAGCAGCCTACCCGAGGGCGGGACTCCTGAGACCCAGTACTTC. The encoded protein is CASSLPEGGTPETQYF.

The V call is TRBV19, the J call TRBJ2-1; 7 bases match TRBD2. The V segment lost 5 bases and the J segment 7 bases; nucleotides outside the gene matches: 11. This CDR3 region has 15 residues. The V gene's germline CDR1 is LNHDA and CDR2 SQIVND (reference sequence). CDR3 loop: CASSAYLAGVNEQFF. The CDR3 DNA reads TGTGCCAGTAGTGCCTACTTGGCGGGGGTAAATGAGCAGTTCTTC.

This chain joins TRBV27 and TRBJ2-2; possibly TRBD1 or TRBD2 for D (5 bases each). V was pared by 2 bases and J by 4 bases, with 17 bases between. The germline CDR1 and CDR2 sequences are MNHEY and SMNVEV (reference sequence). The CDR3 loop spans 17 amino acids. CDR3 in DNA: TGTGCCAGCAGTTTAAAGGGACCAGAACAGGTCACCGGGGAGCTGTTTTTT. Translation gives CASSLKGPEQVTGELFF.

The sample holds one count of this clonotype. J is TRBJ2-1 and V is TRBV12-3 or TRBV12-4; tentative D call: TRBD2 (7 bases). This CDR3 has 15 residues. Trimming pared 3 bases from V and 4 bases from J, leaving 13 bases between. The CDR3 nucleotides read TGTGCCAGCAGTTTTTCGGGGGGCAAATACAATGAGCAGTTCTTC. Its translation is CASSFSGGKYNEQFF.

This clonotype appeared many times. V gene TRBV7-8 combines with J gene TRBJ2-1; 9 bases are shared with TRBD2. The V segment lost 5 bases and the J segment 7 bases; nucleotides outside the gene matches: 6. The CDR3 sequence is 14 residues long. Germline CDR1 and CDR2: SGHVS and FQNEAQ. The CDR3, as DNA: TGTGCCAGCAGCGCGGGGGGGCCGGGGAATGAGCAGTTCTTC. It yields the protein CASSAGGPGNEQFF.

The table lists this clonotype with a few counts. The chain has TRBV6-6 and TRBJ2-7, with unresolved D. The CDR3 loop spans 16 amino acids. Trimming left V 5 bases short and J 1 base short, with 18 bases between. The germline gives CDR1 MNHNY, CDR2 SVGAGI (reference sequence). The CDR3: CASSDGPRRSSYEQYF. The CDR3 coding sequence is TGTGCCAGCAGTGATGGCCCGAGGAGATCTTCCTACGAGCAGTACTTC.

This clonotype was detected only a few times. The chain links TRBV6-2 or TRBV6-3 to TRBJ1-2; D is possibly TRBD1 (5 bases). V lost 2 bases and J lost 5, with 21 bases in between. The CDR3 length is 17 residues. The V gene's germline CDR1 is MNHEY and CDR2 SVGEGT. The CDR3 protein is CASSYGGTGLRAYGYTF. The CDR3 nucleotides read TGTGCCAGCAGTTACGGAGGGACTGGGTTGCGGGCGTATGGCTACACCTTC.

Only a few counts were recorded for this clonotype. The chain joins TRBV28 to TRBJ2-1; 10 nucleotides match TRBD2. J was trimmed by 8 bases and V by 6 bases; bases with no gene match: 4. The CDR3 totals 13 residues. Germline V gene lookup returns CDR1 MDHEN and CDR2 SYDVKM. The CDR3 loop reads CASSHGTSDEQFF. The CDR3 nucleotides read TGTGCCAGCAGCCACGGGACTAGCGATGAGCAGTTCTTC.

This chain connects TRBV11-2 to TRBJ1-1, with D unresolved. CDR3 size: 13 residues. Germline loops: CDR1 SGHAT, CDR2 FQNNGV. V lost 5 bases and J 11 bases, leaving 18 bases between the germline ends. CDR3 DNA sequence: TGTGCCAGCAGCGCCGCACCGGCCGAGGAGGCTTTCTTT. This gives the protein CASSAAPAEEAFF.

This clonotype was seen repeatedly, ten times or more. The chain has TRBV7-9 and TRBJ1-2, with a possible D match to TRBD1 (6 bases). The V gene's germline CDR1 is SEHNR and CDR2 FQNEAQ (reference sequence). CDR3 length: 15 residues. With 5 bases removed from V and 3 bases from J, the gap between germline ends came to 16 bases. This chain's CDR3 is CASSPGGGLDYGYTF. In DNA, the CDR3 is TGTGCCAGCAGCCCAGGAGGGGGGTTGGACTATGGCTACACCTTC.

This clonotype showed up many times. The chain is built from TRBV4-1 and TRBJ1-5; D unclear. This CDR3 is built from 15 residues. Germline values: CDR1 MGHRA, CDR2 YSYEKL. With 1 base removed from V and 3 bases from J, the gap between germline ends came to 10 bases. CDR3 residues: CASSQAREYNQPQHF. For the CDR3, the DNA is TGCGCCAGCAGCCAAGCGAGGGAATACAATCAGCCCCAGCATTTT.

This chain connects TRBV7-9 to TRBJ2-3, with D possibly being TRBD1 (5 bases). Germline loops: CDR1 SEHNR, CDR2 FQNEAQ (reference sequence). This CDR3 is built from 14 residues. The germline V and J ends were trimmed by 1 base and 6 bases, with 11 bases remaining between them. In nucleotides, the CDR3 is TGTGCCAGCAGCTTAGAGGGGCAATTGGATACGCAGTATTTT. Its protein is CASSLEGQLDTQYF.

A note on this clonotype: A much larger clone sits a single nucleotide away, making a read error possible. V and J are TRBV7-9 and TRBJ1-2, with TRBD1 matching 7 bases. V shed 4 bases, J shed 4 bases, and the junction held 3 bases outside the gene matches. The CDR3 is made up of 13 amino acids. Germline CDR1 and CDR2: SEHNR and FQNEAQ (reference sequence). DNA for the CDR3: TGTGCCAGCAGCTACGGGACAGTCTATGGCTACACCTTC. Protein product: CASSYGTVYGYTF.